This T cell receptor (beta chain) was recorded in a study of OX40 agonist ivuxolimab in advanced cancers. Whole-study findings and limits: Expanded clones belonging to CD8+ T cells outnumbered, on average, those of CD4+.

Details on this clone: What it recognizes is unknown.

Here immunoSEQ multiplex PCR was the method, and the copy in TCRdb shows in-frame clones only, minus some. The data contain tens of thousands of clones, 75% to 90% of them singletons. Systemic immunosuppression or a history of autoimmune disease excluded patients. Blood was sampled at baseline, cycle 4 day 1, and cycle 7 day 1. The germline gives CDR1 SGHAT, CDR2 FQDESV (reference sequence). This CDR3 comprises 11 residues. V was cut by 2 bases and J by 9 bases, with 5 bases left in between. The chain employs TRBV11-1 and TRBJ2-1; D remains unclear. Sequenced material: CD4+ or CD8+ T cells sorted from blood, taken in a trial of the OX40 agonist ivuxolimab. The source is an adult with an advanced solid tumor such as melanoma, head and neck, liver or kidney cancer. The CDR3 DNA reads as TGTGCCAGCAGCTTATTAGGTGAGCAGTTCTTC. Translated, it gives CASSLLGEQFF.